Shown below are 3 T cell receptor beta chains from a single sample sequenced in a study of shared clonotypes between healthy human individuals. Profiling relied on immunoSEQ multiplex PCR, and the TCRdb table lists in-frame clones only, not all of them. The sample has fewer than 1.6 million clones, approximately 98.5% seen once. Sequenced sample: naive CD4+ T cells sorted from blood. Subset reported: CD45RA+ positively selected. These receptors were taken from a young man in good health.

The chain carries TRBV5-4 and TRBJ2-1, with 16 bases lining up with TRBD2. Germline loops: CDR1 SGHNT, CDR2 YYREEE (reference sequence). Trimming removed 5 bases from V and 9 bases from J; junction bases left unmatched: 5. The CDR3 has 15 amino acids. This chain's CDR3 is CASRPGTSGRGEQFF. The CDR3 coding sequence is TGTGCCAGCAGACCCGGGACTAGCGGGAGGGGTGAGCAGTTCTTC.

V usage is TRBV7-8 and J usage is TRBJ2-7, with D uncertain. Germline lookup yields CDR1 SGHVS and CDR2 FQNEAQ. Trimming removed 0 bases at V and 2 bases at J, with 11 bases between. The length of the CDR3 is 15 residues. The CDR3 bases are TGTGCCAGCAGCTTAGCGCTAGGGTCTCCCTACGAGCAGTACTTC. Amino acid sequence: CASSLALGSPYEQYF. Together with reference TRBV7-8 and TRBJ2-7, the CDR3 gives the full variable domain: GAGVSQSPRYKVAKRGQDVALRCDPISGHVSLFWYQQALGQGPEFLTYFQNEAQLDKSGLPSDRFFAERPEGSVSTLKIQRTQQEDSAVYLCASSLALGSPYEQYFGPGTRLTVT.

The genes are TRBV6-1 and TRBJ1-4; 8 bases match TRBD1. The V gene's germline CDR1 is MNHNS and CDR2 SASEGT. CDR3 length: 13 amino acids. The V and J ends lost 6 bases and 7 bases, in that order; junction bases with no gene match: 4. The CDR3 coding sequence is TGTGCCAGCAGACGACAGGGGAGTGAAAAACTGTTTTTT. Encoded protein: CASRRQGSEKLFF.